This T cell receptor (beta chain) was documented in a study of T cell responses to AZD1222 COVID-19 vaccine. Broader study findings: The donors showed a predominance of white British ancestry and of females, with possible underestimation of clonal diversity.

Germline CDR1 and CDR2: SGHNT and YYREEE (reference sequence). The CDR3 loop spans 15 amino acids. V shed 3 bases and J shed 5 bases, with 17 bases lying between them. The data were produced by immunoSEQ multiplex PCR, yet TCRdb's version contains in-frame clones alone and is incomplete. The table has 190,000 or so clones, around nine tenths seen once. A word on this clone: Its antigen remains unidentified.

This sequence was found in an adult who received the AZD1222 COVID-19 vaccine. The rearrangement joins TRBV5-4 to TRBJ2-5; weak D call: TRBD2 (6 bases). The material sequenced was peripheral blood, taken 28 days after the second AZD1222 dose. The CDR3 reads CASSWAAEREETQYF. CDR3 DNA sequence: TGTGCCAGCAGCTGGGCAGCGGAACGGGAGGAGACCCAGTACTTC.